This entry lists 3 T cell receptor beta chains sequenced from one sample in a study of cytomegalovirus exposure and HLA in healthy donors. PCR used 60 Vbeta primers and 13 Jbeta primers. Clones were sequenced by immunoSEQ multiplex PCR, and TCRdb holds only the in-frame ones, with some missing. The sample holds approximately 240,000 clones, approximately 80% seen once. Sequencing used PBMCs. These receptors were taken from a middle-aged woman in good health and CMV-seronegative.

The chain links TRBV30 to TRBJ2-5; D might be TRBD2 (7 bases). Germline CDR1 and CDR2: GTSNPN and SVGIG (reference sequence). The length of the CDR3 is 13 residues. Trimming removed 4 bases at V and 5 bases at J, with 14 bases between. CDR3 loop: CAWTVGGVETQYF. CDR3 sequence (DNA): TGTGCCTGGACCGTAGGGGGGGTGGAGACCCAGTACTTC.

The rearrangement uses TRBV6-5 and TRBJ1-1; no clear D. CDR1 is MNHEY and CDR2 is SVGAGI in the germline V gene. The CDR3 totals 15 residues. Trimming removed 0 bases from V and 1 base from J, with 9 bases in between. The DNA of the CDR3 is TGTGCCAGCAGTTACTCACGGGTTCCGAACACTGAAGCTTTCTTT. Translation: CASSYSRVPNTEAFF.

This clone has a handful of counts. The chain links TRBV6-5 to TRBJ1-1; 7 bases match TRBD1. Germline CDR1 is MNHEY and CDR2 is SVGAGI. The length of the CDR3 is 13 residues. Trimming at V came to 6 bases and at J to 2 bases, leaving 3 bases not matched to a gene. CDR3 DNA sequence: TGTGCCAGCAGCCGGGACAGTAACACTGAAGCTTTCTTT. Translating it yields CASSRDSNTEAFF.